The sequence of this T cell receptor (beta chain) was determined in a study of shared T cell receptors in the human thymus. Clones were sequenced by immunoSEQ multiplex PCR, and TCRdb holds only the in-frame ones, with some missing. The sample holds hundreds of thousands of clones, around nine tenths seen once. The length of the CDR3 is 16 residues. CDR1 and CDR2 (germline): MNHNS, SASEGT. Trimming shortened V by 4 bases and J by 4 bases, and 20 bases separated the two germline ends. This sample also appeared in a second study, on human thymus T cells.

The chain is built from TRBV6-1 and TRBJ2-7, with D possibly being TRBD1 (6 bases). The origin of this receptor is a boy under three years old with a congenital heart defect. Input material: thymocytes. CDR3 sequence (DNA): TGTGCCAGCAGTGTGACAGGACCCGTCCGGTTTTACGAGCAGTACTTC. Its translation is CASSVTGPVRFYEQYF.